This is a list of T cell receptor beta chains from one sample in a study of blood T cell repertoires in COVID-19. Method: immunoSEQ multiplex PCR; TCRdb's copy keeps in-frame clones and lacks some. The table records 110,000 or so clones, approximately 89% of them present only once. Specimen: peripheral blood. These receptors originate from a woman in her fifties or sixties with COVID-19, enrolled during active disease. Each CDR3 is given with its conserved first and last residue. The D gene is left open where the match is weak. A clone size is listed for some rows: how often the clone was seen (once, few, many), or a class if it is expanded.

V gene	D gene	J gene	clone size	CDR3 protein	CDR3 DNA
TRBV14	TRBD1	TRBJ1-2	-	CASSQDSDRAGGYTF	TGTGCCAGCAGCCAAGATTCCGACAGGGCGGGTGGCTACACCTTC
TRBV5-1	TRBD1	TRBJ1-3	-	CASSLDRGRNTIYF	TGCGCCAGCAGCTTGGACAGGGGCAGAAACACCATATATTTT
TRBV3-1/TRBV3-2	-	TRBJ1-6	-	CASSQDRGHLVDSPLHF	TGTGCCAGCAGCCAAGATCGCGGACACCTTGTGGATTCACCCCTCCACTTT
TRBV24-1	-	TRBJ1-4	few	CATSQDGSDEKLFF	TGTGCCACCAGTCAAGACGGGTCAGATGAAAAACTGTTTTTT
TRBV6-5	-	TRBJ1-6	-	CASSYEWGNNSPLHF	TGTGCCAGCAGTTACGAGTGGGGCAATAATTCACCCCTCCACTTT
TRBV13	TRBD1	TRBJ1-2	-	CASSAGTGGINYGYTF	TGTGCCAGCAGCGCCGGGACAGGGGGTATTAACTATGGCTACACCTTC
TRBV5-1	TRBD2	TRBJ2-3	once	CASSYFSGGADTQYF	TGCGCCAGCAGCTACTTTAGCGGGGGGGCAGATACGCAGTATTTT
TRBV6-5	-	TRBJ2-2	-	CASSTGQNTGELFF	TGTGCCAGCAGCACGGGACAGAACACCGGGGAGCTGTTTTTT
TRBV5-5	TRBD1	TRBJ2-5	-	CASSPGQGAWETQYF	TGTGCCAGCAGCCCTGGACAGGGGGCCTGGGAGACCCAGTACTTC
TRBV18	-	TRBJ1-2	-	CASSPQPGRAYGYTF	TGTGCCAGCTCACCACAGCCGGGCAGGGCCTATGGCTACACCTTC
TRBV7-6	-	TRBJ1-2	-	CASSLGQNYGYTF	TGTGCCAGCAGCTTAGGACAGAACTATGGCTACACCTTC
TRBV6-2/TRBV6-3	-	TRBJ1-5	-	CASSQGGASNQPQHF	TGTGCCAGCAGTCAAGGGGGAGCCAGCAATCAGCCCCAGCATTTT
TRBV19	-	TRBJ2-1	once	CASSIKRTVFNEQFF	TGTGCCAGTAGTATTAAGCGGACAGTTTTTAATGAGCAGTTCTTC
TRBV27	TRBD1	TRBJ2-7	-	CASRERTGGYGEQYF	TGTGCCAGCAGGGAGAGGACAGGGGGGTATGGAGAGCAGTACTTC
TRBV24-1	TRBD2	TRBJ2-7	few	CATSEGLAPYEQYF	TGTGCCACCAGTGAGGGACTAGCCCCCTACGAGCAGTACTTC
TRBV5-6	-	TRBJ2-3	-	CASTMWRDPSTDTQYF	TGTGCCAGCACCATGTGGAGAGACCCTAGCACAGATACGCAGTATTTT
TRBV12-5	-	TRBJ2-7	-	CASGLDSFYEQYF	TGTGCTAGTGGTTTAGACAGTTTCTACGAGCAGTACTTC
TRBV5-1	TRBD1	TRBJ1-1	-	CASSLPGQGSSEAFF	TGCGCCAGCAGCTTACCGGGACAGGGGAGTTCTGAAGCTTTCTTT
TRBV10-2	TRBD1	TRBJ1-2	-	CASTPGTGGSPYGYTF	TGCGCCAGCACCCCGGGGACAGGGGGCAGTCCCTATGGCTACACCTTC
TRBV4-3	-	TRBJ2-1	-	CASSFRGGGNEQFF	TGCGCCAGCAGCTTCCGTGGGGGAGGCAATGAGCAGTTCTTC
TRBV4-2	-	TRBJ1-5	-	CASSQDSGNQPQHF	TGTGCCAGCAGCCAAGATAGCGGGAATCAGCCCCAGCATTTT
TRBV9	-	TRBJ2-2	-	CASSVGGAPGGELFF	TGTGCCAGCAGCGTAGGAGGCGCCCCCGGCGGGGAGCTGTTTTTT
TRBV9	TRBD1	TRBJ2-7	-	CASSVGLYGTGSNEQYF	TGTGCCAGCAGCGTAGGACTGTATGGGACAGGGAGTAACGAGCAGTACTTC
TRBV5-4	-	TRBJ1-1	-	CASSGTGSTEAFF	TGTGCCAGCAGCGGCACAGGGTCCACTGAAGCTTTCTTT
TRBV19	TRBD2	TRBJ2-7	-	CASSIASGGEQYF	TGTGCCAGTAGTATTGCTTCGGGGGGCGAGCAGTACTTC
TRBV2	-	TRBJ1-5	-	CASRGGHFSNQPQHF	TGTGCCAGCAGAGGTGGACATTTTAGCAATCAGCCCCAGCATTTT
TRBV15	-	TRBJ1-2	-	CATSSLPVLSYGYTF	TGTGCCACCAGCTCCCTACCCGTATTGAGCTATGGCTACACCTTC
TRBV24-1	TRBD1	TRBJ2-3	-	CATTPGQGSQDTQYF	TGTGCCACTACACCGGGACAGGGGTCACAGGATACGCAGTATTTT
TRBV3-1/TRBV3-2	TRBD1	TRBJ1-4	-	CASSLGTGVGPFNEKLFF	TGTGCCAGCAGCCTCGGGACAGGGGTTGGGCCGTTTAATGAAAAACTGTTTTTT
TRBV7-2	TRBD1	TRBJ2-7	-	CASSPPRGGRARIYEQYF	TGTGCCAGCAGCCCACCCCGAGGGGGCAGGGCCAGGATTTACGAGCAGTACTTC
TRBV5-1	-	TRBJ2-3	-	CASSLEQEGTDTQYF	TGCGCCAGCAGCTTGGAGCAGGAGGGCACAGATACGCAGTATTTT
TRBV27	TRBD2	TRBJ2-3	-	CASTTSGVRDTQYF	TGTGCCAGCACGACTAGCGGGGTCCGGGATACGCAGTATTTT
TRBV19	-	TRBJ1-6	-	CASSGGGRSPLHF	TGTGCCAGTAGTGGCGGGGGGCGTTCCCCCCTCCACTTT
TRBV7-9	TRBD1	TRBJ1-1	-	CASSPGGSEAFF	TGTGCCAGCAGCCCAGGGGGGTCTGAAGCTTTCTTT
TRBV18	-	TRBJ1-1	-	CASSPLGDTEAFF	TGTGCCAGCTCACCGTTAGGGGACACTGAAGCTTTCTTT
TRBV5-4	TRBD1	TRBJ1-1	few	CASSFFTGGNTEAFF	TGTGCCAGCAGTTTCTTTACAGGGGGCAACACTGAAGCTTTCTTT
TRBV19	-	TRBJ1-4	-	CASSMLQGGEKLFF	TGTGCCAGTAGTATGCTACAGGGTGGGGAAAAACTGTTTTTT
TRBV28	-	TRBJ1-5	-	CASTGTTGVNQPQHF	TGTGCCAGCACCGGTACCACGGGGGTCAATCAGCCCCAGCATTTT
TRBV11-2	TRBD1	TRBJ1-2	few	CASSFSQGAIYGYTF	TGTGCCAGCAGCTTTAGTCAGGGGGCTATCTATGGCTACACCTTC
TRBV19	-	TRBJ1-2	-	CASSIGGGSRGYTF	TGTGCCAGTAGTATAGGAGGGGGATCGCGTGGCTACACCTTC
TRBV13	TRBD1	TRBJ2-7	-	CASSLRLRTGLGEQYF	TGTGCCAGCAGCTTACGTCTTCGGACAGGGCTGGGCGAGCAGTACTTC
TRBV3-1/TRBV3-2	TRBD1	TRBJ2-1	-	CASSRRQGTRYNEQFF	TGTGCCAGCAGCCGACGACAGGGGACGCGATACAATGAGCAGTTCTTC
TRBV19	-	TRBJ1-1	-	CASSIDRVGTEAFF	TGTGCCAGTAGTATAGACAGGGTGGGGACTGAAGCTTTCTTT
TRBV19	-	TRBJ2-1	-	CASGGSYNEQFF	TGTGCCAGTGGGGGGTCCTACAATGAGCAGTTCTTC
TRBV2	TRBD2	TRBJ2-3	-	CASSASSGGTDTQYF	TGTGCCAGCAGCGCCTCTAGCGGGGGCACAGATACGCAGTATTTT
TRBV3-1/TRBV3-2	TRBD2	TRBJ2-7	-	CASSQEGSGGAYEQYF	TGTGCCAGCAGCCAAGAGGGCAGCGGGGGGGCCTACGAGCAGTACTTC
TRBV5-6	TRBD1	TRBJ1-4	-	CASSSGQGSREKLFF	TGTGCCAGCAGCTCCGGACAGGGGTCACGGGAAAAACTGTTTTTT